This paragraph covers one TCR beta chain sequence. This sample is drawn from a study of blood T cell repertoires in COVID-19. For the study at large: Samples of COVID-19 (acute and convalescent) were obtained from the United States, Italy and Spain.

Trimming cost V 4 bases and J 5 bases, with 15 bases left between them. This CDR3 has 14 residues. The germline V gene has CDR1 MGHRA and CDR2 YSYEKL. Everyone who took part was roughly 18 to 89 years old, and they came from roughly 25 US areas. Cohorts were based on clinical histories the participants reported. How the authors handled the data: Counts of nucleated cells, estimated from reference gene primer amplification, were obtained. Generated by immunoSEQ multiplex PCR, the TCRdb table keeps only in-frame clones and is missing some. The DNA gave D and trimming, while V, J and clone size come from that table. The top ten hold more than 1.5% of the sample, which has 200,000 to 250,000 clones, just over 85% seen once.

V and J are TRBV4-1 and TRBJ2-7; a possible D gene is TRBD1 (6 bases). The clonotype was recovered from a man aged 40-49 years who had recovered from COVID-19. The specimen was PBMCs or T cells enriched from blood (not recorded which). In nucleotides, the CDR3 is TGCGCCAGCAGCCCATATAACAGGGCCCACGAGCAGTACTTC. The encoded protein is CASSPYNRAHEQYF.